This T cell receptor (beta chain) was found in a study of radiation and T cells in renal cell carcinoma. This table comes from immunoSEQ multiplex PCR, and its TCRdb copy is limited to in-frame clones, with some not included. The repertoire holds some 150,000 clones, with around four fifths as singletons. The study's findings and limits: Top tumor clonotypes rose in blood 2 weeks post-radiation, then contracted. No pretreatment tumor biopsies were available for baseline clonotypes.

As concerns this clone: Its antigen remains unidentified.

The time point: baseline pretreatment blood. Treatment meaning: 15 Gy SBRT to primary tumor, nephrectomy 4 weeks later. Radiation-treated patients gave blood at baseline, week 2 and week 4. The CDR3 has 14 residues. The germline V gene encodes CDR1 GTSNPN and CDR2 SVGIG (reference sequence). Between the trimmed V and J ends, which lost 2 bases and 6 bases, there was a span of 16 bases. The rearrangement joins TRBV30 to TRBJ1-2; a possible D gene is TRBD1 (6 bases). The sample in question was blood, obtained from a patient whose treatment included radiotherapy and nephrectomy. This sequence originates from a woman aged 45-59 years with renal cell carcinoma. CDR3 bases: TGTGCCTGGAGTAACAGGGACTGGGGTGATGGCTACACCTTC. Translating gives CAWSNRDWGDGYTF.